This TCR beta chain was profiled in a study of blood T cell repertoires in COVID-19. Study at large: From the United States, Italy and Spain came samples of acute and convalescent COVID-19. T cells, B-cell-depleted T cells, or PBMCs supplied cDNA or gDNA.

Germline V gives CDR1 MNHEY, CDR2 SMNVEV (reference sequence). The CDR3 extends over 14 amino acids. The germline V and J ends were trimmed by 2 bases and 4 bases, with 12 bases remaining between them. Sequencing was performed with immunoSEQ multiplex PCR; in TCRdb, only in-frame clones are kept and a portion is missing. The sample shows around 250,000 clones, roughly 80% of them seen only once. Sequences were obtained from PBMCs or T cells enriched from blood (not recorded which). The genes are TRBV27 and TRBJ2-7, with a weak D call TRBD2 (5 bases). The clonotype comes from a man between 35 and 55 years old who had been exposed to COVID-19. CDR3 sequence: CASSLKSGLYEQYF. The CDR3 DNA reads as TGTGCCAGCAGTTTAAAAAGCGGTTTATACGAGCAGTACTTC.